Each of the 21 T cell receptor beta chains below was sequenced from the same sample in a study of blood T cell repertoires in COVID-19. TCRdb keeps only in-frame clones here, not all; method: immunoSEQ multiplex PCR. The table lists about 79,000 clones, roughly 90% of them singletons. Sequenced input: peripheral blood. The receptor source for this set is a man aged 50-60 years with active COVID-19.

V usage is TRBV9 and J usage is TRBJ2-7; 8 positions match TRBD1. CDR3 length: 17 amino acids. Looked up from germline, CDR1 is SGDLS and CDR2 is YYNGEE. J was trimmed by 4 bases and V by 0 bases; bases with no gene match: 12. The CDR3 DNA reads as TGTGCCAGCAGCGTAGGACCGGGACAGGCTTTCTCGTACGAGCAGTACTTC. Its translation is CASSVGPGQAFSYEQYF.

The chain combines TRBV19 with TRBJ1-4; 8 bases agree with TRBD1. V lost 5 bases, J lost 2 bases, and 7 bases stayed unmatched. Germline CDR1 is LNHDA and CDR2 is SQIVND (reference sequence). This CDR3 is built from 16 residues. The DNA of the CDR3 is TGTGCCAGTAGTTGGACCTCAGGGGGCACTAATGAAAAACTGTTTTTT. Amino acid sequence: CASSWTSGGTNEKLFF.

This sequence joins TRBV28 and TRBJ2-6, with D tentatively TRBD2 (6 bases). CDR3 length: 15 amino acids. The V end was cut by 3 bases, the J end by 4 bases, with 10 bases between. Germline values: CDR1 MDHEN, CDR2 SYDVKM. This CDR3 reads CASSFGDSGANVLTF. CDR3 DNA: TGTGCCAGCAGTTTCGGGGACTCCGGGGCCAACGTCCTGACTTTC.

The chain is built from TRBV7-3 and TRBJ2-1; 9 bases agree with TRBD1. The CDR3 loop spans 15 amino acids. Germline CDR1 reads SGHTA; CDR2 reads FQGTGA. The V gene end was trimmed by 4 bases and the J gene end by 6 bases; junction bases not matched to a gene: 7. CDR3: CASSSTGQGSNEQFF. CDR3 sequence (DNA): TGTGCCAGCAGCTCGACCGGACAGGGGAGCAATGAGCAGTTCTTC.

The chain is built from TRBV29-1 and TRBJ1-1, with 8 nucleotides matching TRBD1. This CDR3 has 13 residues. Germline V CDR1 and CDR2: SQVTM, ANQGSEA. V shed 4 bases and J 4 bases; nucleotides not matched to a gene: 5. The CDR3 sequence: CSVAGGAGTEAFF. In DNA form, the CDR3 reads TGCAGCGTTGCAGGGGGCGCGGGCACTGAAGCTTTCTTT.

The V and J genes are TRBV28 and TRBJ2-5; a weak D match, TRBD1 (5 bases). With 3 bases removed from V and 7 bases from J, the gap between germline ends came to 18 bases. The germline CDR1 and CDR2 sequences are MDHEN and SYDVKM. The CDR3 covers 15 residues. The CDR3 loop is CASSFHQRQSGTQYF. CDR3 bases: TGTGCCAGCAGTTTTCACCAAAGACAGTCGGGGACCCAGTACTTC. The full variable domain, completed using reference TRBV28 and TRBJ2-5, is DVKVTQSSRYLVKRTGEKVFLECVQDMDHENMFWYRQDPGLGLRLIYFSYDVKMKEKGDIPEGYSVSREKKERFSLILESASTNQTSMYLCASSFHQRQSGTQYFGPGTRLLVL.

The chain is built from TRBV7-9 and TRBJ2-1; the match to TRBD2 covers 7 bases. Germline V gives CDR1 SEHNR, CDR2 FQNEAQ (reference sequence). CDR3 size: 13 residues. V lost 5 bases, J lost 6 bases, and 4 bases stayed unmatched. The CDR3 is CASSGGVLNEQFF. DNA of the CDR3: TGTGCCAGCAGCGGGGGGGTTCTCAATGAGCAGTTCTTC.

The chain carries TRBV5-1 and TRBJ2-5, with 7 bases aligning to TRBD1. This CDR3 spans 15 amino acids. The germline V gene has CDR1 SGHRS and CDR2 YFSETQ. The V gene end was trimmed by 3 bases and the J gene end by 7 bases; junction bases not matched to a gene: 12. The CDR3: CASSSQGDPGGTQYF. The CDR3 region has the DNA TGCGCCAGCAGCTCCCAGGGGGACCCAGGGGGGACCCAGTACTTC.

The rearrangement uses TRBV14 and TRBJ2-7; no clear D. The CDR3 is made up of 13 amino acids. Between the trimmed V and J ends, which lost 2 bases and 3 bases, there was a span of 8 bases. Germline V gene sequence: CDR1 SGHDN, CDR2 FVKESK. The chain's CDR3 is CASSQISNYEQYF. DNA of the CDR3: TGTGCCAGCAGCCAAATTTCAAACTACGAGCAGTACTTC. Full variable domain (remainder filled in from reference TRBV14 and TRBJ2-7): EAGVTQFPSHSVIEKGQTVTLRCDPISGHDNLYWYRRVMGKEIKFLLHFVKESKQDESGMPNNRFLAERTGGTYSTLKVQPAELEDSGVYFCASSQISNYEQYFGPGTRLTVT.

The chain recombines TRBV6-4 with TRBJ1-4, with 10 bases aligning to TRBD1. V lost 1 base, J lost 8 bases, and 10 bases stayed unmatched. The CDR3 is 17 residues long. CDR1 MRHNA and CDR2 SNTAGT come from the germline V gene. CDR3 DNA sequence: TGTGCCAGCAGTGACTTATCTATGGGACAGGGGAGAGAAAAACTGTTTTTT. This translates into CASSDLSMGQGREKLFF.

The rearrangement joins TRBV24-1 to TRBJ2-1; 7 nucleotides match TRBD2. CDR1 is KGHDR and CDR2 is SFDVKD in the germline V gene. This CDR3 has 13 residues. The J segment lost 7 bases and the V segment lost 6 bases, leaving 5 bases of the junction unmatched. CDR3 sequence: CATSRGGSNEQFF. The CDR3 coding sequence is TGTGCCACCAGTAGGGGAGGGAGTAATGAGCAGTTCTTC.

J is TRBJ2-1 and V is TRBV5-6; TRBD2 matches 9 bases. The V gene end was trimmed by 4 bases and the J gene end by 7 bases; junction bases not matched to a gene: 15. Germline loops: CDR1 SGHDT, CDR2 YYEEEE. The CDR3 spans 17 residues. The CDR3 coding sequence is TGTGCCAGCAGCCCTAGGCTAGCGGGGTATGGATGGAATGAGCAGTTCTTC. It specifies CASSPRLAGYGWNEQFF.

This chain uses TRBV7-9 with TRBJ2-1; 11 nucleotides agree with TRBD2. CDR3 size: 17 residues. The V segment lost 3 bases and the J segment 9 bases; nucleotides outside the gene matches: 13. The germline V gene encodes CDR1 SEHNR and CDR2 FQNEAQ (reference sequence). In DNA form, the CDR3 reads TGTGCCAGCAGCTTCGGCAAGGGACTAGCGGCATCGGGTGAGCAGTTCTTC. Its protein product is CASSFGKGLAASGEQFF.

CDR3 nucleotide sequence: TGTGCCTGGAGGGTAACAGGGATTCAAGAGACCCAGTACTTC. Its translation is CAWRVTGIQETQYF. The V gene is TRBV30, the J gene TRBJ2-5; D perhaps matches TRBD1 (6 bases). V was pared by 3 bases and J by 2 bases, with 13 bases between. This CDR3 spans 14 amino acids. Germline-derived CDR1 and CDR2 are GTSNPN and SVGIG (reference sequence). Variable domain in full (rest from reference TRBV30 and TRBJ2-5): SQTIHQWPATLVQPVGSPLSLECTVEGTSNPNLYWYRQAAGRGLQLLFYSVGIGQISSEVPQNLSASRPQDRQFILSSKKLLLSDSGFYLCAWRVTGIQETQYFGPGTRLLVL.

V and J are TRBV28 and TRBJ1-4, with D possibly TRBD1 on 6 matching bases. V lost 6 bases and J lost 8, with 13 bases in between. CDR1 is MDHEN and CDR2 is SYDVKM in the germline V gene. The CDR3 is made up of 13 amino acids. The CDR3 loop is CASRGGAAEKLFF. For the CDR3, the DNA is TGTGCCAGCAGGGGGGGGGCTGCGGAAAAACTGTTTTTT.

The chain couples TRBV3-1 (or the pseudogene TRBV3-2) to TRBJ1-3, with D perhaps matching TRBD1 (6 bases). CDR3 length: 13 amino acids. Looked up from germline, CDR1 is LGHDT and CDR2 is YNNKEL (reference sequence). The V gene lost 8 bases and the J gene lost 4 bases, with 12 bases spanning the gap. The CDR3 spells CASGTGLGNTIYF. The DNA for the CDR3 is TGTGCCAGCGGAACAGGGCTCGGAAACACCATATATTTT.

The chain carries TRBV6-1 and TRBJ2-2, with a possible D match to TRBD2 (7 bases). Per germline, CDR1 MNHNS and CDR2 SASEGT. The CDR3 totals 17 residues. Trimming pared 2 bases from V and 0 bases from J, leaving 13 bases between. The CDR3, as DNA: TGTGCCAGCAGTGAACGGCTGGGGGGGCCGAACACCGGGGAGCTGTTTTTT. This encodes CASSERLGGPNTGELFF.

The chain joins TRBV28 to TRBJ2-3; possible D gene TRBD1, 6 bases. CDR3 size: 13 residues. Trimming removed 3 bases from V and 6 bases from J, with 10 bases in between. The germline V gene encodes CDR1 MDHEN and CDR2 SYDVKM. The CDR3 region is CASSLTGSDTQYF. The CDR3 DNA reads as TGTGCCAGCAGTTTGACAGGATCGGATACGCAGTATTTT. The complete variable domain, with remaining parts taken from reference TRBV28 and TRBJ2-3, reads DVKVTQSSRYLVKRTGEKVFLECVQDMDHENMFWYRQDPGLGLRLIYFSYDVKMKEKGDIPEGYSVSREKKERFSLILESASTNQTSMYLCASSLTGSDTQYFGPGTRLTVL.

The V and J genes are TRBV6-5 and TRBJ1-4, with no clear D. The CDR3 has 15 residues. In germline, CDR1 is MNHEY, CDR2 SVGAGI. Trimming cost V 0 bases and J 4 bases, with 9 bases left between them. The CDR3 sequence: CASSYSYRFNEKLFF. CDR3 coding DNA: TGTGCCAGCAGTTACTCTTATCGGTTTAATGAAAAACTGTTTTTT.

CDR3 sequence (DNA): TGCGCCAGCAAGAGACCGGGGAGAGATACGCAGTATTTT. Amino acid sequence: CASKRPGRDTQYF. The V call is TRBV10-1, the J call TRBJ2-3; TRBD2 is a possible D gene (5 bases). CDR3 size: 13 residues. Trimming took 7 bases from V and 5 from J, leaving 13 bases between them. Germline V lookup: CDR1 WNHNN, CDR2 SYGVQD (reference sequence).

This clone was counted once. The V and J genes are TRBV4-2 and TRBJ2-6; weak D call: TRBD1 (5 bases). In germline, CDR1 is LGHNA, CDR2 YNFKEQ. The CDR3 has 16 amino acids. Trimming stripped 0 bases from V and 2 bases from J, with 8 bases between. This CDR3 is CASSQEARAGANVLTF. In DNA, the CDR3 is TGTGCCAGCAGCCAAGAAGCCAGGGCTGGGGCCAACGTCCTGACTTTC.